This T cell receptor beta chain was identified in a study of human T cells and chemical hapten exposure. Study-wide context: The sensitizing agent was 2% DPC, placed on about 2 cm by about 2 cm of upper inner arm skin. Across samples, TCR yields varied, mostly owing to small differences in pooled library volumes. General observations from the study: TCRs whose frequency exceeded 1 in 1000 remained the same following DPC sensitization.

As for time point: patch test 3, about 24 weeks after DPC sensitization. Treatment here: therapeutic diphenylcyclopropenone sensitization with weekly scalp DPC. Patches went on only after blood had been drawn each time. One entry per CDR3 protein, called by TCRdb with MiXCR from the RACE reads. There are roughly 32,000 distinct CDR3 sequences in the sample; about 5% occur only once, and around 6% lies in the top ten. CDR1 is MNHEY and CDR2 is SVGAGI in the germline V gene. This CDR3 has 12 amino acids. V was pared by 8 bases and J by 8 bases, with 13 bases between. This clonotype was counted at least ten times. Its antigen is currently unknown.

The chain links TRBV6-5 to TRBJ2-1; D may be TRBD2 (6 bases). The sample here was whole blood, taken in connection with sensitization to the hapten diphenylcyclopropenone (DPC). This TCR came from a man aged 25-45 years with alopecia areata. Some clones in this sample may be carry-over from other donors' samples. The CDR3 DNA reads as TGTGCCAGCGGAACGGGAGAGCATGAGCAGTTCTTC. Translation gives CASGTGEHEQFF.